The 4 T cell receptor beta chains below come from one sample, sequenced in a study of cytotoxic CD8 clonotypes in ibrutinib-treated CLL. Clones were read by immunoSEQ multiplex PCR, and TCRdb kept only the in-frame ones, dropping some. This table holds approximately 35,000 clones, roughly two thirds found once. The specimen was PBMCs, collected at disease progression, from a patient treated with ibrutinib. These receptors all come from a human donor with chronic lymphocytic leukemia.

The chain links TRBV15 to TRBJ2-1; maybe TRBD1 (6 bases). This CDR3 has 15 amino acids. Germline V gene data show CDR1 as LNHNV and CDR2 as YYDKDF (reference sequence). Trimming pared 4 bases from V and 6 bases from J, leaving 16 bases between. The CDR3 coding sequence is TGTGCCACCAGCATCTCGCAGGGGTTAGGCAATGAGCAGTTCTTC. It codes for CATSISQGLGNEQFF.

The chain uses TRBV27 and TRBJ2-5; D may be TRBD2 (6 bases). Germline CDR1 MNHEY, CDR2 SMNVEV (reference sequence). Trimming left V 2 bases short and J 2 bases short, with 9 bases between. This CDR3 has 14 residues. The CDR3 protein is CASSLAGRQETQYF. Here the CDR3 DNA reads TGTGCCAGCAGTTTAGCGGGGAGACAAGAGACCCAGTACTTC.

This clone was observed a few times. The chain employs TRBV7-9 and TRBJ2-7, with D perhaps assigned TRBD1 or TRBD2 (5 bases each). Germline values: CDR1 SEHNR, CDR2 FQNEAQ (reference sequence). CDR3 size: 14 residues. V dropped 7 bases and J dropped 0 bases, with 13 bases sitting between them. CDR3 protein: CASTSGTVSYEQYF. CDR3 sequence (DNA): TGTGCCAGCACATCCGGGACGGTCTCCTACGAGCAGTACTTC.

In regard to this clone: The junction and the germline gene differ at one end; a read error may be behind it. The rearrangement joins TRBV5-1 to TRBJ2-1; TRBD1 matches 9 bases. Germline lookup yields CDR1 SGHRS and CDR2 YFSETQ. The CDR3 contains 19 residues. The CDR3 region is CANSLSQLVTGGSYNEQFF. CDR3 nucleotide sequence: TGCGCCAACAGCTTGTCCCAGCTGGTGACAGGGGGCTCCTACAATGAGCAGTTCTTC.